These T cell receptor beta chains were read from a single sample in a study of cytomegalovirus exposure and HLA in healthy donors. Sequenced by immunoSEQ multiplex PCR; TCRdb stores in-frame clones only, minus some. The data contain more than 150,000 clones, 82% of them seen just once; the ten biggest clones take up about 1.6%. Sequencing was performed on PBMCs. These TCRs come from a man between 40 and 49 years old in good health and CMV-seronegative. CDR3s include the opening cysteine and the closing phenylalanine or tryptophan.

j_call v_call cdr3_aa
TRBJ1-1 TRBV7-3 CASSLSGDRDTEAFF
TRBJ2-5 TRBV29-1 CSVERHGETQYF
TRBJ1-1 TRBV29-1 CSITGVMNTEAFF
TRBJ1-5 TRBV27 CASSLRQHF
TRBJ2-7 TRBV28 CASSLGTPSSYEQYF
TRBJ2-1 TRBV19 CASSLAGGVDEQFF
TRBJ1-5 TRBV30 CAWRGQLNQPQHF
TRBJ1-1 TRBV7-9 CASSPSDRGHTEAFF
TRBJ2-2 TRBV5-4 CASGTSNTGELFF
TRBJ2-7 TRBV11-3 CASSVDWRGYEQYF
TRBJ1-2 TRBV5-6 CASSLRQAAYGYTF
TRBJ1-4 TRBV5-6 CARTEEGEKLFF
TRBJ1-4 TRBV5-5 CASSLVWSAATNEKLFF
TRBJ2-5 TRBV5-8 CASGPWGEETQYF
TRBJ2-3 TRBV29-1 CSVEAKGEYTDTQYF
TRBJ2-1 TRBV9 CASSPSRSNEQFF
TRBJ2-5 TRBV7-2 CASRDYPQETQYF
TRBJ2-2 TRBV7-3 CASSWDRRSGELFF
TRBJ2-7 TRBV9 CASSVGPPAYEQYF
TRBJ2-7 TRBV21-1 CASSKWKTGGKYEQYF
TRBJ2-7 TRBV9 CASSAGGQGTYEQYF
TRBJ1-5 TRBV7-2 CASSFQGQGVGNQPQHF
TRBJ1-6 TRBV28 CASSFYRILSPLHF
TRBJ2-3 TRBV6-1 CASETRTSTDTQYF
TRBJ1-3 TRBV28 CASSSPGGGNTIYF
TRBJ1-5 TRBV18 CASSPTKISNQPQHF
TRBJ2-7 TRBV27 CASSLAAGTSGYEQYF
TRBJ2-7 TRBV27 CASCRRDPISSYEQYF
TRBJ2-7 TRBV7-8 CASTGLAGPYEQYF
TRBJ2-5 TRBV14 CASSQDSGRQETQYF
TRBJ2-7 TRBV6-1 CASRRTTGGVDEQYF
TRBJ2-3 TRBV5-1 CASSSLGGETDTQYF
TRBJ1-5 TRBV30 CAWSGGQGAPGPQHF
TRBJ2-7 TRBV6-5 CASSYSRPPYEQYF
TRBJ2-1 TRBV2 CASSPQRNSYNEQFF
TRBJ1-4 TRBV6-1 CASSETGRANEKLFF
TRBJ2-7 TRBV28 CASSLGTGVSYEQYF
TRBJ1-2 TRBV19 CASSPSGANYGYTF
TRBJ2-6 TRBV6-5 CASRYSGTGANVLTF
TRBJ2-7 TRBV7-3 CASSLLRGLRTSGSPISGEQYF
TRBJ1-1 TRBV29-1 CSVDNSEAFF
TRBJ2-7 TRBV11-3 CASSTRGAMGISYEQYF
TRBJ2-7 TRBV7-2 CASSSQPGQGLYEQYF
TRBJ2-1 TRBV4-2 CASSQDRASGYNEQFF
TRBJ2-3 TRBV11-1 CASSFRGDTQYF
TRBJ2-5 TRBV7-7 CASSLGPGDREETQYF
TRBJ1-2 TRBV7-9 CASSLPGDGYTF
TRBJ2-1 TRBV5-4 CASSLNRNSYNEQFF
TRBJ1-1 TRBV9 CASSPTELPNTEAFF
TRBJ1-1 TRBV4-2 CASSLEWANTEAFF
TRBJ2-1 TRBV5-4 CASSLVGEHEQFF